This TCR beta chain was retrieved from a study of shared clonotypes between healthy human individuals (TCRdb year 2020). For context, the study as a whole: The cohort comprised two women and a few men aged 18 to 49 years. For each donor, CD4 naive and CD4 memory were each given three plates, CD8 naive was given two plates, and CD8 memory was given one plate. The study deeply sequenced blood TCR repertoires of 5 or 6 healthy adults to estimate repertoire size and the extent of clonotype sharing between individuals. To increase sequencing depth and limit assay-specific biases, TCR repertoire library preparation and sequencing were carried out by different laboratories using diverse techniques. Each donor's leukapheresis produced roughly between roughly 0.94 and 9.5 billion PBMCs. Summary of the overall study and its limitations: Even with the large sequencing depth, rarefaction of the sorted-subset datasets indicated that sequencing was incomplete. Larger estimated clonotype richness was generally found for naive subsets than for memory subsets. When a handful of donors were compared, the shared fraction of clonotypes was 5% to 6.5% for naive CD4, around 3.6% for naive CD8, 2.3% for memory CD4, and approximately 0.4% for memory CD8. The small number of donors limited the genetic and exposure-history diversity represented. Pairwise subsampling indicated that sequencing depth was expected to affect the degree of clonotype sharing among donors. Sampling was limited to blood, and TCR repertoires in tissue likely differ from TCR repertoires in blood. Compared with non-shared clonotypes, the clonotypes found in all four sorted-subset donors had higher generation probabilities.

CD8 naive samples consisted of CD45RO-negative cells that were positively selected for CCR7, yielding a CD45RA+CCR7+ population without TemRA cells. Donors were healthy HIV-negative adults with no recently reported acute infections or vaccinations. Every donor was a Caucasian adult living in Nashville, Tennessee, USA. Blood was obtained by leukapheresis, after which PBMCs were separated by Ficoll-Histopaque density gradient centrifugation and cryopreserved in liquid nitrogen vapor phase. Analytical flow cytometry was used to check the purity and quantity of each magnetically sorted T cell population. Genomic DNA was isolated from each sorted fraction and quantified by UV absorbance on a Nanodrop 2000c. Concerning this clone: Its antigen is not yet known. Per-nucleotide qualities are absent, and no much larger clonotype sits a single base away.

According to the germline V gene (reference sequence), CDR1 reads SEHNR and CDR2 reads FQNEAQ. The CDR3 sequence holds 18 residues, the cysteine and phenylalanine included. The sequence is cut down to CDR3 DNA, 54 bases in frame from base 1. V is cut back by 3 bases and J by 4 bases, with 15 bases in the junction unmatched. Using the deep immunoSEQ assay, multiplex PCR amplified TCR CDR3 regions from genomic DNA. Extracted genomic DNA from each cell subset was distributed evenly across all wells of several immunoSEQ 96-well plates, and each plate was treated as a replicate. For sorted subsets, approximately 190 ng of genomic DNA, equivalent to 25,000 to 35,000 T cell genomes, went into each replicate PCR. Purified libraries were measured with a Qubit 3.0 fluorometer, size-checked on a Bioanalyzer 2100, and measured again with the KAPA Library Quantification kit. Every immunoSEQ 96-well plate was sequenced on a dedicated single-read 150-cycle Illumina NextSeq 550 flow cell. The study's own analysis went as follows. Because the immunoSEQ output included only junctional sequences and no quality scores, the filtering could not be the same as the filtering used for full-length reads. Sequences were annotated with PyIR, a Python wrapper for IgBLAST v1.9, and V/J genes and CDR3 were assigned using IMGT germline references. Reads were removed for weak V/J assignments (E-value above 1e-6), missing CDR3, stop codons, out-of-frame junctions, or ambiguous translated residues. A V3J clonotype was defined by an identical inferred V gene, J gene, and CDR3 amino acid sequence. Percentage overlap between repertoires was calculated by dividing the number of shared unique clonotypes by the size of the smaller repertoire. Richness of each repertoire was evaluated using RTK rarefaction, the Chao1 estimator, and Recon v2.1 estimates of unobserved clonotypes. Generation probabilities for all TCRbeta clonotypes obtained by the gDNA method from a handful of donors were computed using OLGA. TCRdb stores this immuneACCESS table with in-frame sequences only. Part of the clones is absent; in the studies checked, under half of the shortfall reflects unresolved V genes, and no reason is known for the rest. From that table come the V and J calls and clone size; the DNA was used to work out D and trimming. Recorded for this sample are around 2,000,000 clones; just over 90% of them occurred a single time. The ten top clones hold roughly 1.8% of the sample.

The sample was naive CD8+ T cells from PBMCs. The cell subset or site label for this specimen denotes: CD45RA+CCR7+. The TCR comes from a man aged 18-30 years in good health. Some clones in this sample may be carry-over from other donors' samples. This sequence uses TRBV7-9 and TRBJ2-7; TRBD2 aligns with 10 central bases. The nucleotides are TGTGCCAGCAGCTTTTTCCTTGGGGCCGGGACTAGCGTGTACGAGCAGTACTTC. This is translated as CASSFFLGAGTSVYEQYF.